The entry below describes one T cell receptor (beta chain). Its specificity is not known. The entry originates in a study of monozygotic twins with inflammatory bowel disease. The CDR3 loop spans 14 amino acids. Germline CDR1 SGHRS, CDR2 YFSETQ. Study outcomes and limitations: Differing immunosuppressive treatments may have added variability to patient repertoires.

A roughly 2.5 ml blood sample was drawn per donor. Total RNA input per TCR library was 3500 ng. For both chains, the TCRalpha and TCRbeta cDNA went through two nested PCRs of about 15 and 9 cycles. TCRdb reprocessed the 5' RACE reads and keeps a single row for each CDR3 protein, giving no DNA. Its listing shows some 160,000 distinct CDR3 sequences. Sample: blood. The sequence came from a human donor with ulcerative colitis or Crohn's disease, or a healthy co-twin of an affected twin (not recorded which). This chain joins TRBV5-1 and TRBJ2-5. This CDR3 is CASSLVNQQETQYF. The whole variable domain, filled in from reference TRBV5-1 and TRBJ2-5, reads KAGVTQTPRYLIKTRGQQVTLSCSPISGHRSVSWYQQTPGQGLQFLFEYFSETQRNKGNFPGRFSGRQFSNSRSEMNVSTLELGDSALYLCASSLVNQQETQYFGPGTRLLVL.